This TCR beta chain stems from a study of T cell responses to AZD1222 COVID-19 vaccine. Germline V lookup: CDR1 KGHSY, CDR2 FQNENV. The CDR3 sequence is 12 residues long. The germline V and J ends were trimmed by 2 bases and 2 bases, with 3 bases remaining between them. Data came from immunoSEQ multiplex PCR; TCRdb stores just in-frame clones and leaves some out. The sample includes about 150,000 clones, 90% to 95% of them seen just once. The sequence came from an adult in good health. Sample: peripheral blood, taken on day 0 of AZD1222 vaccination. This chain joins TRBV16 and TRBJ1-2; D remains ambiguous. CDR3 residues: CASSQENYGYTF. The CDR3, as DNA: TGTGCCAGCAGCCAAGAGAACTATGGCTACACCTTC.